The T cell receptor (beta chain) described here comes from a study of cytomegalovirus exposure and HLA in healthy donors. Overall study findings and caveats: In vitro testing confirmed a few CMV-associated chains as specific for CMV antigens. It was 150 to 200 TCR beta chains that were listed as cytomegalovirus-associated. The classifier was said to identify cytomegalovirus status with high specificity and sensitivity. There were some public TCRs occurring in many donors, but most TCR sequences were rare.

A word on this clone: Its antigen is as yet unknown.

Assay: immunoSEQ multiplex PCR; the TCRdb copy retains only in-frame clones and omits some. The sample has under 300,000 clones, approximately 83% seen once. Trimming removed 5 bases at V and 4 bases at J, with 9 bases between. The CDR3 spans 12 residues. Germline V gives CDR1 SGHVS, CDR2 FQNEAQ. This clonotype originated in a woman between 25 and 40 years old in good health and CMV-seropositive. The gene calls are TRBV7-8 and TRBJ2-7; TRBD1 might be the D (5 bases). Source material: PBMCs. The CDR3 protein is CASSKDRYEQYF. CDR3 sequence (DNA): TGTGCCAGCAGCAAAGACAGATACGAGCAGTACTTC.